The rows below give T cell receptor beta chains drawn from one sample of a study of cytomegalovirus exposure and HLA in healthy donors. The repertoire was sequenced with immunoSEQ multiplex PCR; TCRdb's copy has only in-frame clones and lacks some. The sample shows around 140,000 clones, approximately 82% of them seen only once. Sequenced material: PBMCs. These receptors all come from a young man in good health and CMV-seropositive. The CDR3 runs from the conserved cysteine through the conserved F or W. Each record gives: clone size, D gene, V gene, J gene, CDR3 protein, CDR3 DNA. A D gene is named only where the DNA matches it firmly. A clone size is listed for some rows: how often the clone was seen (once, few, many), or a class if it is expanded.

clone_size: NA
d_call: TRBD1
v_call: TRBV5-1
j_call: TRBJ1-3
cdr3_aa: CASSSGTGNGNTIYF
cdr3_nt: TGCGCCAGCAGCTCCGGGACAGGGAACGGAAACACCATATATTTT

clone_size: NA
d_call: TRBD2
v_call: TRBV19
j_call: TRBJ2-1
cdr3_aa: CASSTQAGGRYEQFF
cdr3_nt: TGTGCCAGTAGTACTCAAGCGGGGGGGAGGTATGAGCAGTTCTTC

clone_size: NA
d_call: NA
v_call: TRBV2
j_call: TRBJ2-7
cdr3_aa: CASRGHYEQYF
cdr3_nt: TGTGCCAGCAGGGGACACTACGAGCAGTACTTC

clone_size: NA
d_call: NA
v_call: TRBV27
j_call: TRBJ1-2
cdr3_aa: CASSLVGGSSDYGYTF
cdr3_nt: TGTGCCAGCTCACTGGTGGGGGGAAGTAGTGATTATGGCTACACCTTC

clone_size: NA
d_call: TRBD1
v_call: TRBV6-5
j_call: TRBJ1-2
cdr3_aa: CASSYSKGTVFYGYTF
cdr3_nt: TGTGCCAGCAGTTACTCGAAGGGGACAGTCTTCTATGGCTACACCTTC

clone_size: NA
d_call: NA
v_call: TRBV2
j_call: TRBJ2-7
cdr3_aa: CASSAQGPDYEQYF
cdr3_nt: TGTGCCAGCAGTGCGCAGGGCCCCGACTACGAGCAGTACTTC

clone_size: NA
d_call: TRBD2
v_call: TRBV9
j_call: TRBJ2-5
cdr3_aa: CASSGSGNPETQYF
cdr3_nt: TGTGCCAGCAGCGGGAGCGGGAACCCAGAGACCCAGTACTTC

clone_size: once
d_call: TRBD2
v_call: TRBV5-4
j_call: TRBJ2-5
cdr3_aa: CASSLELAGGGGETQYF
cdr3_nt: TGTGCCAGCAGCTTGGAACTAGCGGGGGGCGGGGGCGAGACCCAGTACTTC

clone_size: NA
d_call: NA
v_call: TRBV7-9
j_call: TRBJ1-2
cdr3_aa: CASSFTPSNYGYTF
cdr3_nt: TGTGCCAGCAGCTTCACACCTTCTAACTATGGCTACACCTTC

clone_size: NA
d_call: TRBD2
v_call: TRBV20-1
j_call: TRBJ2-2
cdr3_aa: CSALQRDELFF
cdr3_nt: TGCAGTGCTCTCCAGCGGGACGAGCTGTTTTTT

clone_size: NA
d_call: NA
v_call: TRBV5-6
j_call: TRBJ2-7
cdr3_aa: CASSFGTGLDLYEQYF
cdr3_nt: TGTGCCAGCAGCTTTGGGACGGGACTGGATCTCTACGAGCAGTACTTC

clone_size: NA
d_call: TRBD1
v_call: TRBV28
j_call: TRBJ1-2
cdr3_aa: CASSLLTGYGYTF
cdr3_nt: TGTGCCAGCAGTTTGTTGACAGGGTATGGCTACACCTTC

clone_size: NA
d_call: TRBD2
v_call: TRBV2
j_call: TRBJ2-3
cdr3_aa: CASRLLAGGPDTQYF
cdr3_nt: TGTGCCAGCAGGCTACTAGCGGGGGGGCCCGATACGCAGTATTTT

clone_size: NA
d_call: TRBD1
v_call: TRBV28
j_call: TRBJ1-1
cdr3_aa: CASTPGTGGVTEAFF
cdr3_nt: TGTGCCAGCACCCCCGGGACAGGGGGAGTTACTGAAGCTTTCTTT

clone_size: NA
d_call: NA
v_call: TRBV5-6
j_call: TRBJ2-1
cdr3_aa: CASSNRDITYNEQFF
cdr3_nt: TGTGCCAGCAGTAACCGGGACATTACCTACAATGAGCAGTTCTTC

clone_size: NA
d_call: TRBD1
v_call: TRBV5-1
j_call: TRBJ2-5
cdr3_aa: CASKDRERETQYF
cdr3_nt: TGCGCCAGCAAAGACAGGGAGAGAGAGACCCAGTACTTC

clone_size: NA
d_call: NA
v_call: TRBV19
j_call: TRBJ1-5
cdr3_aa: CASTTPGAGNQPQHF
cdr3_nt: TGTGCCAGTACAACCCCAGGGGCAGGCAATCAGCCCCAGCATTTT

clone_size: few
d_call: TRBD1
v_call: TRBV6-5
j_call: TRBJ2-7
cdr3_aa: CATRKTGSYEQYF
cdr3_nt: TGTGCCACGAGGAAGACAGGGTCCTACGAGCAGTACTTC

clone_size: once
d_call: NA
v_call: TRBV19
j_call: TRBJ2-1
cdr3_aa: CASSIGGRDVFLEQFF
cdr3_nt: TGTGCCAGTAGTATCGGGGGGCGGGACGTTTTCCTTGAGCAGTTCTTC

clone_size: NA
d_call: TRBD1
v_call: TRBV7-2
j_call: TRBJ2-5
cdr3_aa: CASSRNPGTGWETQYF
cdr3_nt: TGTGCCAGCAGCCGCAACCCCGGGACAGGGTGGGAGACCCAGTACTTC

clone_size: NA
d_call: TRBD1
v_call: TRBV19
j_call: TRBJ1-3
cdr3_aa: CASSLTGGGNTIYF
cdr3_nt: TGTGCCAGTAGCTTGACAGGGGGAGGAAACACCATATATTTT

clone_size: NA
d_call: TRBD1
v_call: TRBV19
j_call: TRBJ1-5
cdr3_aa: CASRPDRGSNQPQHF
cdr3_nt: TGTGCCAGTAGACCGGACAGGGGTAGCAATCAGCCCCAGCATTTT

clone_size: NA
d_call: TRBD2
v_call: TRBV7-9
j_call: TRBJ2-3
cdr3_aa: CASSLGGRRADTQYF
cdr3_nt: TGTGCCAGCAGCTTGGGCGGGAGAAGGGCAGATACGCAGTATTTT

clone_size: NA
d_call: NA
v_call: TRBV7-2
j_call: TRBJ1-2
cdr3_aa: CASSPDGSTSGYGYTF
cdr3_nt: TGTGCCAGCAGCCCAGACGGCAGCACATCGGGCTATGGCTACACCTTC

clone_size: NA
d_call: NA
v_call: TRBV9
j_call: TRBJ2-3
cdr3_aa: CASSVPPLDTQYF
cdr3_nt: TGTGCCAGCAGCGTACCCCCCTTAGATACGCAGTATTTT

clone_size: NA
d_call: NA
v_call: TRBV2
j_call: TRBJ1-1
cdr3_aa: CASSPGFHEAFF
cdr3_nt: TGTGCCAGCAGCCCGGGGTTCCATGAAGCTTTCTTT

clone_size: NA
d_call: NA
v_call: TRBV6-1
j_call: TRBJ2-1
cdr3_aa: CASSQGTRGLQFF
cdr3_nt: TGTGCCAGCAGCCAAGGGACTCGGGGCCTGCAGTTCTTC

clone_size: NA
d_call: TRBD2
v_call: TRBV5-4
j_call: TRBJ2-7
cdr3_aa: CASSPGLAGAYEQYF
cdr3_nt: TGTGCCAGCAGCCCGGGACTAGCGGGAGCCTACGAGCAGTACTTC

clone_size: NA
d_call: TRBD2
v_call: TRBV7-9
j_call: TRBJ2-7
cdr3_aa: CASSPGLAGGYVIPYEQYF
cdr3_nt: TGTGCCAGCAGCCCCGGACTAGCGGGAGGGTATGTTATCCCCTACGAGCAGTACTTC

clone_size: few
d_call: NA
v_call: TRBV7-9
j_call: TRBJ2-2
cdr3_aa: CASSHGLGRRGNTGELFF
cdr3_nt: TGTGCCAGCAGCCACGGTCTCGGGCGCAGGGGGAACACCGGGGAGCTGTTTTTT

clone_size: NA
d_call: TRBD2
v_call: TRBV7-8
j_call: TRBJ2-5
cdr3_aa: CASSLDLAGALQETQYF
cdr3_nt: TGTGCCAGCAGCTTAGATCTAGCGGGGGCCTTGCAAGAGACCCAGTACTTC

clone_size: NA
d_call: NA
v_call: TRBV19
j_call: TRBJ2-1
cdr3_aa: CASKITGYNEQFF
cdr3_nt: TGTGCCAGTAAAATCACAGGCTACAATGAGCAGTTCTTC

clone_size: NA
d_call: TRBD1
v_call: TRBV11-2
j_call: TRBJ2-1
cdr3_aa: CASSLDTGGPHNYNEQFF
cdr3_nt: TGTGCCAGCAGCTTAGACACAGGGGGACCCCATAATTACAATGAGCAGTTCTTC

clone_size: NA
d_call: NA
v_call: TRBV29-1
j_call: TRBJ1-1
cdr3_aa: CSVEDLGVRGTEAFF
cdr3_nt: TGCAGCGTTGAAGATCTCGGGGTTCGTGGTACTGAAGCTTTCTTT

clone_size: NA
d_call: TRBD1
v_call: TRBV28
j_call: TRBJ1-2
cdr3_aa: CASSVPGQGFYTF
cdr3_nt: TGTGCCAGCAGTGTACCTGGACAGGGTTTCTACACCTTC

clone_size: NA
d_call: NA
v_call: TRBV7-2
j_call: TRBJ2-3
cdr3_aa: CASSSLLGDTQYF
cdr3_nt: TGTGCCAGCAGCTCCCTCCTAGGAGATACGCAGTATTTT

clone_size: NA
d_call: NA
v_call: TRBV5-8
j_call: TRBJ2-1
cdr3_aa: CASSLARSTYNEQFF
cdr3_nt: TGTGCCAGCAGCTTGGCCCGGTCTACCTACAATGAGCAGTTCTTC

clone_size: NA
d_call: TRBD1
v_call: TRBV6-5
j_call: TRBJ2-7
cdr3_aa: CASSYSPMTGPYEQYF
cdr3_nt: TGTGCCAGCAGTTACTCACCGATGACAGGGCCATACGAGCAGTACTTC

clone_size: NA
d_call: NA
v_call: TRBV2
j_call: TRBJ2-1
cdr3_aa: CASSSRGAPPNEQFF
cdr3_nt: TGTGCCAGCAGTTCCCGGGGGGCCCCCCCCAATGAGCAGTTCTTC

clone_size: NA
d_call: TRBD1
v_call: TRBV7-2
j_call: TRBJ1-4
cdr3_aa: CASSLTGVNEKLFF
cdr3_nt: TGTGCCAGCAGCCTCACAGGGGTTAATGAAAAACTGTTTTTT